These 32 T cell receptor beta chains were all obtained from the same sample, sequenced in a study of cytomegalovirus exposure and HLA in healthy donors. It was with 60 Vbeta and 13 Jbeta primers that the PCR ran. The method was immunoSEQ multiplex PCR; TCRdb's version includes in-frame clones alone and lacks a portion of them. This sample has roughly 180,000 clones, with 70% to 90% found just once. What was sequenced was PBMCs. The receptors stem from a man aged 18 to 30 in good health and CMV-seropositive.

This clone was seen a single time. V gene TRBV2 combines with J gene TRBJ1-2; D is ambiguous. The CDR3 runs 15 residues. The V end was cut by 6 bases, the J end by 8 bases, with 22 bases between. Germline loops: CDR1 SNHLY, CDR2 FYNNEI. DNA of the CDR3: TGTGCCAGCAGCCGAGACCTGACATCCCTCCCGGGCTACACCTTC. This sequence encodes CASSRDLTSLPGYTF.

The chain links TRBV5-1 to TRBJ1-4, with 7 bases identical to TRBD1. CDR1 SGHRS and CDR2 YFSETQ come from the germline V gene. Trimming at V came to 4 bases and at J to 8 bases, leaving 8 bases not matched to a gene. The CDR3 consists of 14 residues. This CDR3 reads CASSIGQAAEKLFF. The CDR3 bases are TGCGCCAGCAGCATCGGACAGGCGGCGGAAAAACTGTTTTTT.

This chain connects TRBV5-1 to TRBJ2-7; 10 bases fit TRBD2. Trimming took 3 bases from V and 4 from J; bases not matched to a gene: 7. The germline gives CDR1 SGHRS, CDR2 YFSETQ. This CDR3 has 15 residues. The DNA for the CDR3 is TGCGCCAGCAGCTCAAGCGGGGGGGATTATTACGAGCAGTACTTC. It is translated as CASSSSGGDYYEQYF.

J is TRBJ1-1 and V is TRBV7-9, with D possibly TRBD1 on 6 matching bases. In germline, CDR1 is SEHNR, CDR2 FQNEAQ (reference sequence). The germline V and J ends were trimmed by 2 bases and 6 bases, with 13 bases remaining between them. The CDR3 contains 14 residues. The CDR3 DNA follows: TGTGCCAGCAGCTTATCAGCAGGGGCGGCTGAAGCTTTCTTT. It translates to CASSLSAGAAEAFF.

This sequence joins TRBV5-8 and TRBJ2-1; the match to TRBD2 covers 10 bases. The CDR3 runs to 15 residues. The J segment lost 4 bases and the V segment lost 2 bases, leaving 3 bases of the junction unmatched. Germline V gene sequence: CDR1 SGHTS, CDR2 YDEGEE. DNA for the CDR3: TGTGCCAGCAGCTTAAGCGGGGGGGTTTACAATGAGCAGTTCTTC. Its protein product is CASSLSGGVYNEQFF.

The chain uses TRBV5-1 and TRBJ1-2; TRBD1 agrees at 8 bases. CDR3 length equals 15 residues. Germline V lookup: CDR1 SGHRS, CDR2 YFSETQ. V shed 0 bases and J 8 bases; nucleotides not matched to a gene: 9. CDR3 nucleotide sequence: TGCGCCAGCAGCTTGGCCGGGCAGGGGGCGCGGGGCTACACCTTC. It translates to CASSLAGQGARGYTF.

This clone was detected only once. This rearrangement joins TRBV11-3 to TRBJ2-1; 9 nucleotides line up with TRBD1. The CDR3 has 15 amino acids. Germline-derived CDR1 and CDR2 are SGHNT and YENEEA. V was pared by 2 bases and J by 9 bases, with 8 bases of the junction left unmatched. In DNA, the CDR3 is TGTGCCAGCAGCTTATCGGGGACAGGGTGGACTGAGCAGTTCTTC. It is translated as CASSLSGTGWTEQFF. The whole variable domain, remainder taken from reference TRBV11-3 and TRBJ2-1, is EAGVVQSPRYKIIEKKQPVAFWCNPISGHNTLYWYLQNLGQGPELLIRYENEEAVDDSQLPKDRFSAERLKGVDSTLKIQPAELGDSAVYLCASSLSGTGWTEQFFGPGTRLTVL.

In this sample, this clone turned up once. The V gene is TRBV27, the J gene TRBJ2-2, with 13 positions matching TRBD2. The CDR3 consists of 18 residues. Losses at the gene ends were 4 bases for V and 5 bases for J; bases not matched to a gene: 10. The germline V gene encodes CDR1 MNHEY and CDR2 SMNVEV (reference sequence). CDR3 DNA: TGTGCCAGCAGTTCTGGACTAGCGGGGGCCCTCGAGACCGGGGAGCTGTTTTTT. Its protein is CASSSGLAGALETGELFF.

The chain is built from TRBV5-1 and TRBJ1-2; a weak D match, TRBD1 (5 bases). The germline V and J ends were trimmed by 4 bases and 7 bases, with 11 bases remaining between them. The CDR3 consists of 12 residues. Germline V gene sequence: CDR1 SGHRS, CDR2 YFSETQ. CDR3 sequence (DNA): TGCGCCAGCAGCAATGGGGCTGGTGGCTACACCTTC. Its translation is CASSNGAGGYTF.

This chain links TRBV27 with TRBJ1-3; D not resolved. The V and J ends lost 1 base and 0 bases respectively, with 19 bases between them. The CDR3 sequence is 19 residues long. CDR1 is MNHEY, CDR2 SMNVEV, per germline (reference sequence). CDR3 region: CASSLLSPPTGASGNTIYF. The CDR3 region has the DNA TGTGCCAGCAGTTTATTATCCCCCCCAACGGGAGCCTCTGGAAACACCATATATTTT.

This chain links TRBV7-6 with TRBJ2-3; 15 nucleotides match TRBD2. J gave up 5 bases and V 5 bases, and 2 bases lay outside the gene matches. CDR1 and CDR2 from the germline V gene are SGHVS and FNYEAQ. The CDR3 is 15 amino acids. The CDR3 nucleotides are TGTGCCAGCAGCGAGGGACTAGCGGGGGGAGATACGCAGTATTTT. Its translation is CASSEGLAGGDTQYF.

V usage is TRBV7-6 and J usage is TRBJ2-1; 9 positions match TRBD2. Losses at the gene ends were 1 base for V and 2 bases for J; bases not matched to a gene: 3. Looked up from germline, CDR1 is SGHVS and CDR2 is FNYEAQ. The CDR3 covers 16 residues. CDR3 residues: CASSLGGGGAYNEQFF. The DNA for the CDR3 is TGTGCCAGCAGCTTAGGTGGCGGGGGGGCCTACAATGAGCAGTTCTTC.

The rearrangement links TRBV21-1 to TRBJ2-1; the table names TRBD2, a call not compared with the DNA. TRBV21-1 represents a pseudogene. CDR3 length equals 17 residues. The CDR3 reads CASSKASLAGGYNEQFF. CDR3 sequence (DNA): TGTGCCAGCAGCAAAGCCTCACTAGCGGGGGGCTACAATGAGCAGTTCTTC.

V gene TRBV29-1 combines with J gene TRBJ2-2; D uncertain. Trimming shortened V by 6 bases and J by 7 bases, and 18 bases separated the two germline ends. CDR1 and CDR2 (germline): SQVTM, ANQGSEA. This CDR3 is 14 amino acids long. The CDR3 loop reads CSVCQVGSGGELFF. The CDR3 DNA reads as TGCAGCGTGTGTCAGGTTGGGTCCGGCGGGGAGCTGTTTTTT.

This clone was seen only a few times. The chain uses TRBV4-3 and TRBJ1-2, with D possibly TRBD1 on 5 matching bases. There are 13 residues in the CDR3. From germline, CDR1 is LGHNA and CDR2 YSLEER. Trimming removed 4 bases from V and 6 bases from J, with 12 bases in between. The CDR3 loop reads CASSPRGGDGYTF. The CDR3 region has the DNA TGCGCCAGCAGCCCTCGGGGGGGGGATGGCTACACCTTC.

The V and J genes are TRBV19 and TRBJ1-5, with D possibly matching TRBD1 (6 bases). This CDR3 is built from 15 residues. V dropped 3 bases and J dropped 4 bases, with 13 bases sitting between them. The V gene's germline CDR1 is LNHDA and CDR2 SQIVND (reference sequence). CDR3 amino acids: CASSMDQGHNQPQHF. Here the CDR3 DNA reads TGTGCCAGTAGTATGGACCAGGGACATAATCAGCCCCAGCATTTT.

The V call is TRBV18, the J call TRBJ2-7, with 8 bases identical to TRBD2. This CDR3 has 15 amino acids. Germline trimming cut 7 bases from V and 4 bases from J; bases unmatched to any gene: 12. CDR1 is KGHSH, CDR2 LQKENI, per germline. The DNA of the CDR3 is TGTGCCAGCTTTCAGGGAGCGGGGGCGGCATACGAGCAGTACTTC. Its translation is CASFQGAGAAYEQYF. The full variable domain, its missing parts supplied by reference TRBV18 and TRBJ2-7, is NAGVMQNPRHLVRRRGQEARLRCSPMKGHSHVYWYRQLPEEGLKFMVYLQKENIIDESGMPKERFSAEFPKEGPSILRIQQVVRGDSAAYFCASFQGAGAAYEQYFGPGTRLTVT.

The chain joins TRBV27 to TRBJ1-2; D is unresolved. Germline CDR1 reads MNHEY; CDR2 reads SMNVEV (reference sequence). CDR3 length: 14 residues. Between the trimmed V and J ends, which lost 0 bases and 1 base, there was a span of 6 bases. CDR3 protein: CASSLSAHNYGYTF. The DNA of the CDR3 is TGTGCCAGCAGTTTATCGGCCCATAACTATGGCTACACCTTC.

The rearrangement uses TRBV10-3 and TRBJ1-1; 7 positions agree with TRBD1. J lost 2 bases, V lost 0 bases, and 3 bases had no gene match. The germline V gene encodes CDR1 ENHRY and CDR2 SYGVKD. This CDR3 is built from 15 residues. The CDR3 sequence: CAISESRGLNTEAFF. CDR3 coding DNA: TGTGCCATCAGTGAGTCGAGGGGGCTAAACACTGAAGCTTTCTTT.

The table lists this clone with a few counts. The V and J genes are TRBV11-2 and TRBJ2-1, with 8 nucleotides matching TRBD2. The CDR3 totals 14 residues. The V gene's germline CDR1 is SGHAT and CDR2 FQNNGV. Germline trimming cut 6 bases from V and 5 bases from J; bases unmatched to any gene: 6. The CDR3 coding sequence is TGTGCCAGCAGACGGGGGGGCTTGAACAATGAGCAGTTCTTC. Translating gives CASRRGGLNNEQFF.

This clone was recorded a few times. V usage is TRBV5-1 and J usage is TRBJ1-4; TRBD1 aligns across 9 bases. The CDR3 is 15 residues long. CDR1 is SGHRS and CDR2 is YFSETQ in the germline V gene. V gave up 5 bases and J gave up 7 bases; unmatched junction bases: 9. The CDR3 coding sequence is TGCGCCAGCAGAACGACGGGACAGGGACTTGAAAAACTGTTTTTT. Amino acid sequence: CASRTTGQGLEKLFF. Full variable domain (outside the CDR3, taken from reference TRBV5-1 and TRBJ1-4): KAGVTQTPRYLIKTRGQQVTLSCSPISGHRSVSWYQQTPGQGLQFLFEYFSETQRNKGNFPGRFSGRQFSNSRSEMNVSTLELGDSALYLCASRTTGQGLEKLFFGSGTQLSVL.

V is TRBV10-3 and J is TRBJ1-2; 7 bases agree with TRBD1. The V segment lost 8 bases and the J segment 1 base; nucleotides outside the gene matches: 7. The CDR3 length is 14 residues. CDR1 ENHRY and CDR2 SYGVKD come from the germline V gene. The DNA for the CDR3 is TGTGCCATCCCAGACAGGGAGCGTAACTATGGCTACACCTTC. The encoded protein is CAIPDRERNYGYTF.

This clone has just a few counts. The J gene is TRBJ2-1, the V gene TRBV5-1; 14 bases are a match to TRBD2. After removal of 4 bases from V and 8 bases from J, the junction contained 8 bases not matched to a gene. Germline loops: CDR1 SGHRS, CDR2 YFSETQ. This CDR3 has 16 amino acids. The CDR3 nucleotides read TGCGCCAGCAGCGACGAAGGACTAGCGGGGGGATATGAGCAGTTCTTC. Protein: CASSDEGLAGGYEQFF.

This rearrangement joins TRBV21-1 to TRBJ1-2; the tabulated D call, TRBD1, remains unverified against the DNA. TRBV21-1 is given as a pseudogene. The CDR3 spans 15 residues. In nucleotides, the CDR3 is TGTGCCAGCAGCAAAGCCCCGACAGGGGTGCGTGGCTACACCTTC. This encodes CASSKAPTGVRGYTF.

Here the CDR3 DNA reads TGCGCCAGCAGCTTGGAGGGAGGGGATAGCAATCAGCCCCAGCATTTT. Translated: CASSLEGGDSNQPQHF. The rearrangement uses TRBV5-1 and TRBJ1-5; possible D gene TRBD1, 5 bases. V was trimmed by 0 bases and J by 0 bases, leaving 10 bases between them. The CDR3 spans 16 residues. The germline gives CDR1 SGHRS, CDR2 YFSETQ.

In its sample, this clone was seen once. The rearrangement joins TRBV7-2 to TRBJ1-6; D gene ambiguous. Germline CDR1 is SGHTA and CDR2 is FQGNSA. The CDR3 has 18 amino acids. V lost 2 bases to trimming and J lost 0 bases, with 14 bases between them. CDR3 sequence: CASSLREGLRSYNSPLHF. The CDR3 coding sequence is TGTGCCAGCAGCTTACGGGAAGGGCTCCGCTCCTATAATTCACCCCTCCACTTT.

V is TRBV13 and J is TRBJ1-6; TRBD1 matches at 8 bases. The J segment lost 1 base and the V segment lost 3 bases, leaving 2 bases of the junction unmatched. Germline V lookup: CDR1 PRHDT, CDR2 FYEKMQ (reference sequence). The CDR3 sequence is 16 residues long. CDR3 amino acids: CASSLTGVSYNSPLHF. The CDR3 region has the DNA TGTGCCAGCAGCTTGACAGGGGTGTCCTATAATTCACCCCTCCACTTT.

The chain uses TRBV7-6 and TRBJ2-1; TRBD1 aligns across 9 bases. V lost 1 base and J lost 5; bases outside the gene matches: 6. The length of the CDR3 is 16 residues. CDR1 and CDR2 (germline): SGHVS, FNYEAQ. For the CDR3, the DNA is TGTGCCAGCAGCTTAGTTCCGGGACAGGGTGACAATGAGCAGTTCTTC. This sequence encodes CASSLVPGQGDNEQFF.

The J gene is TRBJ2-5, the V gene TRBV27; tentatively, D is TRBD2 (6 bases). The CDR3 contains 12 residues. Germline CDR1 is MNHEY and CDR2 is SMNVEV (reference sequence). The germline V and J ends were trimmed by 6 bases and 5 bases, with 10 bases remaining between them. The CDR3 coding sequence is TGTGCCAGCAGGCGGGGAGGCGAGACCCAGTACTTC. Translating gives CASRRGGETQYF.

The chain recombines TRBV19 with TRBJ2-3; maybe TRBD1 (6 bases). The CDR3 is 15 residues long. Trimming removed 3 bases at V and 5 bases at J, with 15 bases between. Germline V CDR1 and CDR2: LNHDA, SQIVND (reference sequence). CDR3 nucleotides: TGTGCCAGTAGTATTCGACAGGCCCGAGAAGATACGCAGTATTTT. This sequence encodes CASSIRQAREDTQYF.

J is TRBJ1-1 and V is TRBV11-3; D possibly corresponds to TRBD1 (6 bases). The CDR3 sequence is 14 residues long. Germline-derived CDR1 and CDR2 are SGHNT and YENEEA. V was shortened by 1 base and J by 1 base, with 7 bases between the two germline ends. CDR3 amino acids: CASSLGGQNTEAFF. The CDR3 nucleotides read TGTGCCAGCAGCTTAGGGGGACAGAACACTGAAGCTTTCTTT.

This chain links TRBV7-8 with TRBJ1-1; unclear D gene. This CDR3 is 12 amino acids long. With 5 bases removed from V and 5 bases from J, the gap between germline ends came to 9 bases. Germline V gives CDR1 SGHVS, CDR2 FQNEAQ. The CDR3 DNA reads TGTGCCAGCAGCCACGGGTGGACTGAAGCTTTCTTT. Its protein product is CASSHGWTEAFF.